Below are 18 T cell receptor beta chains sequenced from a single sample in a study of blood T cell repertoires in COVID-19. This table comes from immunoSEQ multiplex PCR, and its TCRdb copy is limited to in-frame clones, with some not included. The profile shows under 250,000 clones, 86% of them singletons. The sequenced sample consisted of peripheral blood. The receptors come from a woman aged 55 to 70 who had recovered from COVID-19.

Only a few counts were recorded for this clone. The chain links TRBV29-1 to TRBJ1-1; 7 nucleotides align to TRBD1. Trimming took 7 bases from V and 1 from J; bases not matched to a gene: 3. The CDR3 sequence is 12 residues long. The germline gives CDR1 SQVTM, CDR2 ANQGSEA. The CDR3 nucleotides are TGCAGCGCGGGACAGAGGAACACTGAAGCTTTCTTT. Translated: CSAGQRNTEAFF. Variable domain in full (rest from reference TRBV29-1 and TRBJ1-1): SAVISQKPSRDICQRGTSLTIQCQVDSQVTMMFWYRQQPGQSLTLIATANQGSEATYESGFVIDKFPISRPNLTFSTLTVSNMSPEDSSIYLCSAGQRNTEAFFGQGTRLTVV.

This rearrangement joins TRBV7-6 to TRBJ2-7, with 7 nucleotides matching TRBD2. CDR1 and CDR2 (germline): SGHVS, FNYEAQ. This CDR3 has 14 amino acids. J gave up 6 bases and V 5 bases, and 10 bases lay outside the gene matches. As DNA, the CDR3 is TGTGCCAGCAGCCTATCCGGGACTACGGGCGAGCAGTACTTC. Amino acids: CASSLSGTTGEQYF.

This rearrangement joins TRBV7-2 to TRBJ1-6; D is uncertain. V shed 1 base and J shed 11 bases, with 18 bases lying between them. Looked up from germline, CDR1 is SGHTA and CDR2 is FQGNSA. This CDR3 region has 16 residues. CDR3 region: CASSLVRGSTLAPLHF. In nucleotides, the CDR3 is TGTGCCAGCAGCTTAGTGAGAGGGAGTACGTTGGCACCCCTCCACTTT.

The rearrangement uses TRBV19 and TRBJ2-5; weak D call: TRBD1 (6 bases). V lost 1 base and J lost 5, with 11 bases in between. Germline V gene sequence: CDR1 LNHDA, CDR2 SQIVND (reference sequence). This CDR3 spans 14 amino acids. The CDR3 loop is CASSIVYREETQYF. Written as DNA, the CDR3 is TGTGCCAGTAGTATAGTTTACAGGGAGGAGACCCAGTACTTC. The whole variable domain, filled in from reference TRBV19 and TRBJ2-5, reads DGGITQSPKYLFRKEGQNVTLSCEQNLNHDAMYWYRQDPGQGLRLIYYSQIVNDFQKGDIAEGYSVSREKKESFPLTVTSAQKNPTAFYLCASSIVYREETQYFGPGTRLLVL.

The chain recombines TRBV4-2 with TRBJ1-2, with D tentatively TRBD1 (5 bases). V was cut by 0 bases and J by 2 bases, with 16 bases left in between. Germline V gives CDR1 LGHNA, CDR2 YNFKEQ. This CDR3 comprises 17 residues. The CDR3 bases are TGTGCCAGCAGCCAAGAAGTAAGAGACAGCTTAAACTATGGCTACACCTTC. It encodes CASSQEVRDSLNYGYTF.

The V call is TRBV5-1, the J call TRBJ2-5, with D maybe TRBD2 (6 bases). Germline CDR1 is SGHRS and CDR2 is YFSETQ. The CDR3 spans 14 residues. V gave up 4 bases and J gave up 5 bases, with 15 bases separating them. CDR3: CASSPFGGRETQYF. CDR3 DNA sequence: TGCGCCAGCAGCCCTTTTGGAGGGCGGGAGACCCAGTACTTC.

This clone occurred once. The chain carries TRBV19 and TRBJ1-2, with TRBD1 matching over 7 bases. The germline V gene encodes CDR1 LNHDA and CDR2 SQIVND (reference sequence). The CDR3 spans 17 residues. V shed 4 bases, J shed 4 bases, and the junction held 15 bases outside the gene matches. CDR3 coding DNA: TGTGCCAGTAGTAGGGGGGCAGGGGACAGAAGTGCCTATGGCTACACCTTC. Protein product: CASSRGAGDRSAYGYTF.

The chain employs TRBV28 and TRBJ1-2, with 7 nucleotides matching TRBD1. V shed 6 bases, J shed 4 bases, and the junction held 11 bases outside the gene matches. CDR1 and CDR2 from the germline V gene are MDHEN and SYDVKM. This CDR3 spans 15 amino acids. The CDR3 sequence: CASRSIAGGFYGYTF. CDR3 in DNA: TGTGCCAGCAGATCCATCGCAGGGGGATTCTATGGCTACACCTTC.

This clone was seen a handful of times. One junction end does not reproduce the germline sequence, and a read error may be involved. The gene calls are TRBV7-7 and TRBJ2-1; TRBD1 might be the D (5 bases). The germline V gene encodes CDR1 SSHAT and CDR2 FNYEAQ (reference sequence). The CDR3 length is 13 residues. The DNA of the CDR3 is TGTGCTAGCAGCTCAGGGTTGAGCAATGAGCAGTTCTTC. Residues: CASSSGLSNEQFF.

The DNA of the CDR3 is TGCGCCAGCAGCCCGGGGGTCCTCTACGAGCAGTACTTC. Amino acids: CASSPGVLYEQYF. The chain employs TRBV5-1 and TRBJ2-7, with a weak D call TRBD2 (6 bases). CDR1 is SGHRS and CDR2 is YFSETQ in the germline V gene. CDR3 length equals 13 residues. Trimming pared 4 bases from V and 3 bases from J, leaving 11 bases between.

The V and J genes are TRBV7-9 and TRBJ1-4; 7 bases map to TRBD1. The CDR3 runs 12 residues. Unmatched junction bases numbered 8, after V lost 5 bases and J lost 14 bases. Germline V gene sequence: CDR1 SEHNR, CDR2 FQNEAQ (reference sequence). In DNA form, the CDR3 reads TGTGCCAGCAGCCCAGGGGGACAGAAGCTGTTTTTT. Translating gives CASSPGGQKLFF.

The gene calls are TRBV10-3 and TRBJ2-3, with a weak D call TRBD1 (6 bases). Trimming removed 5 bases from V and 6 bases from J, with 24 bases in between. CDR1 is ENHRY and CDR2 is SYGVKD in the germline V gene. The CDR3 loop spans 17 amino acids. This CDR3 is CAISKNREPIVSDTQYF. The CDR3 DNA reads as TGTGCCATCAGTAAAAACAGGGAGCCGATAGTTTCGGATACGCAGTATTTT.

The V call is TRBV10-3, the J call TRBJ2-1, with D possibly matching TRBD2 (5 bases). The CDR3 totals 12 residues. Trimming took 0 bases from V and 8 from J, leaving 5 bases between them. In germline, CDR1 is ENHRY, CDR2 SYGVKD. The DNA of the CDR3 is TGTGCCATCAGTGAGTCGAGGGATGAGCAGTTCTTC. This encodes CAISESRDEQFF.

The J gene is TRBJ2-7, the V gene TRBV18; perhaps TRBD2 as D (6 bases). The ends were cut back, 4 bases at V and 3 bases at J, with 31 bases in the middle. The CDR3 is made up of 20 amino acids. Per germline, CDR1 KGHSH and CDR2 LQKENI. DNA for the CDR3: TGTGCCAGCTCACTATCACTTCAGGACATTACGGCGGGGAAACGCTACGAGCAGTACTTC. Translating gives CASSLSLQDITAGKRYEQYF.

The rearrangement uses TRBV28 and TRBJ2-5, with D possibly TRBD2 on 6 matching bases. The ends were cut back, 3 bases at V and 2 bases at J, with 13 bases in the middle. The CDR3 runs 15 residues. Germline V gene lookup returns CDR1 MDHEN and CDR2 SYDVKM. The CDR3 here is CASSLGGLGQETQYF. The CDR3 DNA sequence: TGTGCCAGCAGTTTGGGAGGCCTAGGGCAAGAGACCCAGTACTTC.

CDR3 amino acids: CASNEWSYEQYF. The CDR3, as DNA: TGTGCCAGCAACGAGTGGTCCTACGAGCAGTACTTC. V and J are TRBV2 and TRBJ2-7; D is unclear. V lost 7 bases, J lost 1 base, and 8 bases lay in between. CDR3 length: 12 residues. Germline values: CDR1 SNHLY, CDR2 FYNNEI.

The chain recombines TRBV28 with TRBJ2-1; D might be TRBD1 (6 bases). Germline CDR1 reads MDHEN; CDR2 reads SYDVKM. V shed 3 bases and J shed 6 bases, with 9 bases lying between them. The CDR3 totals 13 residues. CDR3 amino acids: CASSLGHSNEQFF. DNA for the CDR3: TGTGCCAGCAGTTTGGGACATTCCAATGAGCAGTTCTTC.

CDR3 nucleotide sequence: TGTGCCAGCAGGACTAGCGGGGCCACCGGGGAGCTGTTTTTT. Its protein product is CASRTSGATGELFF. V gene TRBV6-4 combines with J gene TRBJ2-2; TRBD2 matches 11 bases. Trimming took 6 bases from V and 4 from J; bases not matched to a gene: 1. This CDR3 comprises 14 residues. Germline lookup yields CDR1 MRHNA and CDR2 SNTAGT.